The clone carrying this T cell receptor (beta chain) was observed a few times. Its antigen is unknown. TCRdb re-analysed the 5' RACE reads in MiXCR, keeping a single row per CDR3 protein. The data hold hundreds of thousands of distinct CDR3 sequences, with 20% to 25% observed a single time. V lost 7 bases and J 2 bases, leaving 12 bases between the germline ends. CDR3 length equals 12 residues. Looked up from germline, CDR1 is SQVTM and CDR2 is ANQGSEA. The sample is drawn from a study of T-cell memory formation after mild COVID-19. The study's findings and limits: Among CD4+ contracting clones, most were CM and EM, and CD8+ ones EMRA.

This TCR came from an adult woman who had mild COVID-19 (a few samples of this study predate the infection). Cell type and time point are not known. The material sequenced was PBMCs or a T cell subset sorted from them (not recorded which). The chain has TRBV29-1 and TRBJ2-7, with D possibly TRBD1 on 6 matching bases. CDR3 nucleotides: TGCAGCGCTCTGACAGGCCCCTACGAGCAGTACTTC. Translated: CSALTGPYEQYF.